Below, one T cell receptor (beta chain) is given with its context. Its antigen is not known. Compared with germline, one end of the junction differs, possibly owing to a read error. An even split of each subset's genomic DNA across several immunoSEQ plates was performed. Generated by immunoSEQ multiplex PCR, the TCRdb table keeps only in-frame clones and is missing some. Counted here are millions of clones, just under 95% occurring once; the ten biggest clones make up about 1.1%. These data originate in a study of shared clonotypes between healthy human individuals. Findings and limits, study-wide: Rarefaction showed sorted-subset sequencing was incomplete despite large depth.

Germline values: CDR1 SSHAT, CDR2 FNYEAQ (reference sequence). This CDR3 has 13 amino acids. It was CD45RO-negative cells, positively selected for CCR7, that made up naive CD8 cells, with terminally differentiated effector memory CD45RA+ cells excluded. Participating donors were healthy, HIV-negative adults free of recent acute infections or vaccinations. The clonotype was recovered from a man aged 18 to 35 in good health. This rearrangement joins TRBV7-7 to TRBJ2-7; D remains ambiguous. The specimen was naive CD8+ T cells sorted from blood. The CDR3 region has the DNA TGTGCTAGCAGCTTGCAGAGCTCCTACGAGCAGTACTTC. Amino acids: CASSLQSSYEQYF.